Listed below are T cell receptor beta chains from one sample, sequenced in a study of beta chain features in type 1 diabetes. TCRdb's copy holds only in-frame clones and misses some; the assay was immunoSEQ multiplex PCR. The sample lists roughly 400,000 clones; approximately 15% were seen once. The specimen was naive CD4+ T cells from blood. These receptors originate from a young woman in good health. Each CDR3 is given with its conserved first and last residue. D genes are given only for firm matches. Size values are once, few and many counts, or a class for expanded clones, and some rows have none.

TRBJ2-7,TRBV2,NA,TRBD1,TGTGCCAGCCGCGACAGGGGGCTCTACGAGCAGTACTTC,CASRDRGLYEQYF
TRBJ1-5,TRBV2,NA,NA,TGTGCCAGCAGTGAAGAGTTTGCGGGGCAGCCCCAGCATTTT,CASSEEFAGQPQHF
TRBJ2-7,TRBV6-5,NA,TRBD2,TGTGCCAGCAGATATAGCGGGCCAACCTACGAGCAGTACTTC,CASRYSGPTYEQYF
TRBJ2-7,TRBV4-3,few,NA,TGCGCCAGCAGCCAAGACCGAGCCTACGAGCAGTACTTC,CASSQDRAYEQYF
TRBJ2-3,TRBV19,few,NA,TGTGCCAGTAAGGGGACAGATACGCAGTATTTT,CASKGTDTQYF
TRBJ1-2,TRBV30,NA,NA,TGTGCCTGGAGTGTAAGAGTCTATGGCTACACCTTC,CAWSVRVYGYTF
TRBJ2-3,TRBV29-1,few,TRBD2,TGCAGCGTTGGGTCGACTAGCGGGAGAAGGGGAGATACGCAGTATTTT,CSVGSTSGRRGDTQYF
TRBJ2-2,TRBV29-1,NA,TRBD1,TGCAGCGTAAAGGGACAGGAGGGCACCGGGGAGCTGTTTTTT,CSVKGQEGTGELFF
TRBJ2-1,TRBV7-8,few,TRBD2,TGTGCCAGCAGAAGGGGAAGCGGGAGCATTTACAATGAGCAGTTCTTC,CASRRGSGSIYNEQFF
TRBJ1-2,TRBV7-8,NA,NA,TGTGCCAGCAGCTTGCAGGTTTCTAACTATGGCTACACCTTC,CASSLQVSNYGYTF
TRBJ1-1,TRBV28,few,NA,TGTGCCAGCAGTTCAGTGAACACTGAAGCTTTCTTT,CASSSVNTEAFF
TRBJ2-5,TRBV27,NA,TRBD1,TGTGCCAGCAGCCAAAACAGGGGGCATGAGACCCAGTACTTC,CASSQNRGHETQYF
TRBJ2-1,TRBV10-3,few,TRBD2,TGTGCCATCAGTACCGGGAGGGACAATGAGCAGTTCTTC,CAISTGRDNEQFF
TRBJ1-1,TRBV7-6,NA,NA,TGTGCCAGCAGGTCTCCGGGAGCTGAAGCTTTCTTT,CASRSPGAEAFF
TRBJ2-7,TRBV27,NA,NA,TGTGCCAGCAGTTTACAGGGCTACGAGCAGTACTTC,CASSLQGYEQYF
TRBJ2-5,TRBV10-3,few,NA,TGTGCCATCAGTGAGTCGAGACAGACCCAAGAGACCCAGTACTTC,CAISESRQTQETQYF
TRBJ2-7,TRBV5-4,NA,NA,TGTGCCAGCAGCCCCGGGACTCCCTACGAGCAGTACTTC,CASSPGTPYEQYF
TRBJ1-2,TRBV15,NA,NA,TGTGCCACCAGCGATCAGGGGTGGGACTATGGCTACACCTTC,CATSDQGWDYGYTF
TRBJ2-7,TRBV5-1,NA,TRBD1,TGCGCCAGCAGCCTACCAACCGGGACAGGTCAAGGCGAGCAGTACTTC,CASSLPTGTGQGEQYF
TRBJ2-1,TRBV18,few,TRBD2,TGTGCCAGCTCACCCGGACTAGCGGGAGATAATGAGCAGTTCTTC,CASSPGLAGDNEQFF
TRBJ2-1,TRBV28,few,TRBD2,TGTGCCAGCAGGCTTAGCGGGGTTCTCTCCTACAATGAGCAGTTCTTC,CASRLSGVLSYNEQFF
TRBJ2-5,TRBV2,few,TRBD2,TGTGCCAGCAGTGATAGAGGACTAGCGGGTTTGGGGACCCAGTACTTC,CASSDRGLAGLGTQYF
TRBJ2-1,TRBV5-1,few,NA,TGCGCCAGCAGCCCTGTGGGCGCTTACAATGAGCAGTTCTTC,CASSPVGAYNEQFF
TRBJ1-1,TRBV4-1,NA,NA,TGCGCCAGCAGCCAAGTTACACCGAACACTGAAGCTTTCTTT,CASSQVTPNTEAFF
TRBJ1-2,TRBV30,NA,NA,TGTGCCTGGAGAGCTTCCCATGGCTACACCTTC,CAWRASHGYTF
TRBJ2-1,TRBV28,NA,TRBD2,TGTGCCAGCAGTTCTGGGACTAGCTTCAATGAGCAGTTCTTC,CASSSGTSFNEQFF
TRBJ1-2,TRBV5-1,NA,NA,TGCGCCAGCAGCTTGGCCGAAGGGGTGGGAGGCTACACCTTC,CASSLAEGVGGYTF
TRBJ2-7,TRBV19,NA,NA,TGTGCCAGTAGTGCACCAACAGGGTTCTACGAGCAGTACTTC,CASSAPTGFYEQYF
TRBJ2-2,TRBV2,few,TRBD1,TGTGCCAGCAGTGGAAAGGGGGCCTACATCTATCTGAACACCGGGGAGCTGTTTTTT,CASSGKGAYIYLNTGELFF
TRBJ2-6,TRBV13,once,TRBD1,TGCGCCAGCAGCCCTACAGGGGCCGGGGCCAACGTCCTGACTTTC,CASSPTGAGANVLTF
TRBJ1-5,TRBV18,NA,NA,TGTGCCAGCTCACTGGGCCCAGGACAAAGGAATCAGCCCCAGCATTTT,CASSLGPGQRNQPQHF
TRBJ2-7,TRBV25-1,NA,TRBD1,TGTGCCAGCAGTGCACAGGGACAGGAGGCCTACGAGCAGTACTTC,CASSAQGQEAYEQYF
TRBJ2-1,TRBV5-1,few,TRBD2,TGCGCCAGCAGCTCGGGAGGGACCAATGAGCAGTTCTTC,CASSSGGTNEQFF
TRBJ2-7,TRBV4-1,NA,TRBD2,TGCGCCAGCAGCTTTAGCGGGAGGGATGGTTTACACGAGCAGTACTTC,CASSFSGRDGLHEQYF
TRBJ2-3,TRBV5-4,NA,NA,TGTGCCAGCAGCTATACAACGGGAGCTGGAGATACGCAGTATTTT,CASSYTTGAGDTQYF
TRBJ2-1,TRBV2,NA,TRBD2,TGTGCCAGCAGAGGACTAGCGGGAGTGTATGAGCAGTTCTTC,CASRGLAGVYEQFF
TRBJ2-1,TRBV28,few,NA,TGTGCCAGCAGTTTCCCTGAGAGGGCTGCGCAGTTCTTC,CASSFPERAAQFF
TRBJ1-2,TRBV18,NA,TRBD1,TGTGCCAGCTCACCGACAGGGGTGGACTATGGCTACACCTTC,CASSPTGVDYGYTF
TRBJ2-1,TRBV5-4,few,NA,TGTGCCAGCAGCTTCCTAGGGCGGGGAACGAACAATGAGCAGTTCTTC,CASSFLGRGTNNEQFF
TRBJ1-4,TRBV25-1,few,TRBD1,TGTGCCAGCAGCCGGGGACAGACACTGTTTTTT,CASSRGQTLFF
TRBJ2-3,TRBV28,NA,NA,TGTGCCAGCAGTTTACGGGGTGGAGGCACAGATACGCAGTATTTT,CASSLRGGGTDTQYF
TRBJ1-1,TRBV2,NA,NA,TGTGCCAGCAGTGAAGCGGACATTAACACTGAAGCTTTCTTT,CASSEADINTEAFF
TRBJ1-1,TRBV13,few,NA,TGTGCCAGCAGCTCTTGGACAGATTTGAACACTGAAGCTTTCTTT,CASSSWTDLNTEAFF
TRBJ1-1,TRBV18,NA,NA,TGTGCCAGCTCCCCCTCGACTACAGGGATCCGTGAAGCTTTCTTT,CASSPSTTGIREAFF